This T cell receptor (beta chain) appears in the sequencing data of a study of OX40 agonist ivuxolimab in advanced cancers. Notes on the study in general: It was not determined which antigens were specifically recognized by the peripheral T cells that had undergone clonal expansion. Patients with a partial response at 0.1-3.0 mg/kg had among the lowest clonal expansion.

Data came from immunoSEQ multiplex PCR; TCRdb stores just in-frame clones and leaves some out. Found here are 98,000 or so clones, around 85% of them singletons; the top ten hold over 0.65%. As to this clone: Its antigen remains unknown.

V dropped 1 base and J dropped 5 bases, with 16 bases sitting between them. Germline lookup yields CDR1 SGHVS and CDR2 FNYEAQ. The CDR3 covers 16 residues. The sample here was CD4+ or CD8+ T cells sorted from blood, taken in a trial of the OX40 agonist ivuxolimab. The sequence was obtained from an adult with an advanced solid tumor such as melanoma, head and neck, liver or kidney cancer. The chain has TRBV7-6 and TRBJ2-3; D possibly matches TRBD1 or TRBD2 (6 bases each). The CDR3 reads CASSLGQVRGKDTQYF. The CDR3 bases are TGTGCCAGCAGCTTAGGACAGGTGCGGGGCAAAGATACGCAGTATTTT.